The rows below give T cell receptor beta chains drawn from one sample of a study of technical replicates of blood from several donors. The method was immunoSEQ multiplex PCR; TCRdb's version includes in-frame clones alone and lacks a portion of them. Among about 69,000 clones listed, about 87% were seen once. The sequenced material came from PBMCs. The source of these receptors is a human donor in good health. Some clones in this sample may be carry-over from other donors' samples. CDR3s include the opening cysteine and the closing phenylalanine or tryptophan. The D gene is left open where the match is weak. The listing skips clone size in some rows; elsewhere it reads once, few, many or a size class.

>TRBV7-8|TRBD1|-|TRBJ2-7
CASSVSTGVHEQYF
TGTGCCAGCAGCGTATCGACAGGGGTCCACGAGCAGTACTTC
>TRBV7-3|TRBD1|-|TRBJ2-7
CASTLRDRKNEQYF
TGTGCCAGCACCCTTCGGGACAGAAAAAACGAGCAGTACTTC
>TRBV6-5|TRBD1|-|TRBJ1-2
CASRRRTGGDYGYTF
TGTGCCAGCAGACGCCGGACAGGGGGAGACTATGGCTACACCTTC
>TRBV7-9|-|-|TRBJ1-2
CASSSSKGQSGYTF
TGTGCCAGCAGCTCCTCTAAGGGGCAAAGTGGCTACACCTTC
>TRBV7-3|TRBD2|-|TRBJ2-3
CASSLTRALAGGPDTQYF
TGTGCCAGCAGCTTAACCAGGGCCCTAGCGGGGGGCCCAGATACGCAGTATTTT
>TRBV29-1|TRBD1|-|TRBJ2-6
CSVLRDRGAGANVLTF
TGCAGCGTACTCCGGGACAGGGGGGCTGGGGCCAACGTCCTGACTTTC
>TRBV9|TRBD2|-|TRBJ2-5
CASSVVAGGGETQYF
TGTGCCAGCAGCGTAGTAGCGGGGGGCGGAGAGACCCAGTACTTC
>TRBV9|TRBD2|-|TRBJ2-3
CASSARAGGPHTQYF
TGTGCCAGCAGCGCCCGGGCGGGGGGGCCACATACGCAGTATTTT
>TRBV14|TRBD1|-|TRBJ2-2
CASSPGQGGLFF
TGTGCCAGCAGCCCAGGACAGGGAGGGCTGTTTTTT
>TRBV9|TRBD1|-|TRBJ1-1
CASSVGTGGYGTEAFF
TGTGCCAGCAGCGTAGGGACAGGGGGCTATGGGACTGAAGCTTTCTTT
>TRBV19|-|few|TRBJ1-2
CASRLSGNYGYTF
TGTGCCAGTAGGCTCTCGGGGAACTATGGCTACACCTTC
>TRBV5-1|-|few|TRBJ1-6
CASSAGGGYSPLHF
TGCGCCAGCAGCGCGGGAGGCGGGTATTCACCCCTCCACTTT
>TRBV7-9|-|-|TRBJ1-3
CATSRILRSGNTIYF
TGTGCCACCTCTCGAATCCTACGCTCTGGAAACACCATATATTTT
>TRBV6-6|-|-|TRBJ1-1
CASKEGNTEAFF
TGTGCCAGCAAAGAGGGGAACACTGAAGCTTTCTTT
>TRBV30|TRBD1|-|TRBJ2-7
CAWARGPEQYF
TGTGCCTGGGCCAGGGGGCCCGAGCAGTACTTC
>TRBV19|-|once|TRBJ2-7
CASSISGGAGEQYF
TGTGCCAGTAGTATATCCGGGGGAGCGGGCGAGCAGTACTTC
>TRBV13|-|-|TRBJ2-2
CASSLSGFGHTTGELFF
TGTGCCAGCAGCTTATCAGGGTTTGGTCACACCACCGGGGAGCTGTTTTTT
>TRBV7-6|TRBD1|-|TRBJ2-3
CASSGGRQGILADTQYF
TGTGCCAGCAGCGGTGGACGACAGGGAATACTTGCAGATACGCAGTATTTT
>TRBV18|TRBD1|-|TRBJ1-1
CASQDRARTNTEAFF
TGTGCCAGCCAAGACAGGGCACGGACGAACACTGAAGCTTTCTTT
>TRBV6-8|TRBD1|-|TRBJ1-4
CASHQHRDRGSVLEKLFF
TGTGCCAGCCACCAACACCGGGACAGGGGCTCAGTTCTTGAAAAACTGTTTTTT
>TRBV4-1|-|-|TRBJ2-3
CASSQFGGLTDTQYF
TGCGCCAGCAGCCAGTTCGGGGGTCTCACAGATACGCAGTATTTT
>TRBV6-4|-|-|TRBJ2-7
CASSDFGGGAREQYF
TGTGCCAGCAGTGACTTTGGAGGGGGCGCAAGGGAGCAGTACTTC
>TRBV15|-|-|TRBJ1-1
CATSRDLTYTEAFF
TGTGCCACCAGCAGAGATCTAACGTACACTGAAGCTTTCTTT
>TRBV9|TRBD2|-|TRBJ2-3
CASSVSGGLSTDTQYF
TGTGCCAGCAGCGTTAGCGGGGGGCTAAGCACAGATACGCAGTATTTT
>TRBV18|-|-|TRBJ2-3
CASSLITDTQYF
TGTGCCAGCTCACTCATCACAGATACGCAGTATTTT
>TRBV29-1|TRBD2|-|TRBJ2-1
CSVVPTSGGEQFF
TGCAGCGTTGTCCCGACTAGCGGGGGTGAGCAGTTCTTC
>TRBV6-5|TRBD1|once|TRBJ1-2
CASRQDRGQNYGYTF
TGTGCCAGCAGACAGGACAGGGGGCAAAACTATGGCTACACCTTC
>TRBV19|-|-|TRBJ2-5
CASRGQGGIETQYF
TGTGCCAGTAGAGGACAGGGAGGGATCGAGACCCAGTACTTC
>TRBV5-1|-|once|TRBJ2-1
CASSLPSVTYNEQFF
TGCGCCAGCAGCTTGCCTAGCGTCACCTACAATGAGCAGTTCTTC
>TRBV5-1|TRBD2|-|TRBJ2-1
CASSLGVPGAGPSGRNEQFF
TGCGCCAGCAGCTTGGGTGTCCCGGGAGCGGGACCTAGTGGGAGGAATGAGCAGTTCTTC
>TRBV6-4|-|-|TRBJ2-7
CAGVGREGEQYF
TGTGCCGGGGTCGGCCGTGAGGGCGAGCAGTACTTC
>TRBV28|-|-|TRBJ2-1
CASGNRARGSDEQFF
TGTGCCAGCGGCAACAGGGCCCGAGGTTCGGATGAGCAGTTCTTC
>TRBV5-6|TRBD2|-|TRBJ2-5
CASSLLAGDVVTQYF
TGTGCCAGCAGCTTACTAGCGGGAGATGTGGTGACCCAGTACTTC
>TRBV7-6|TRBD2|-|TRBJ2-2
CASSLGVSGTTGELFF
TGTGCCAGCAGCTTAGGGGTTAGCGGGACTACCGGGGAGCTGTTTTTT
>TRBV5-1|TRBD2|-|TRBJ2-1
CASSSQMTGGGPFNEQFF
TGCGCCAGCAGCTCCCAGATGACCGGGGGAGGGCCATTTAATGAGCAGTTCTTC
>TRBV11-2|TRBD1|-|TRBJ1-2
CASSLGRQGTNYGYTF
TGTGCCAGCAGCTTAGGACGACAGGGGACTAACTATGGCTACACCTTC
>TRBV5-6|-|-|TRBJ2-7
CASSWWDSQQYF
TGTGCCAGCAGCTGGTGGGACTCCCAGCAGTACTTC
>TRBV6-5|-|-|TRBJ2-1
CASSFQTDTEQFF
TGTGCCAGCAGTTTCCAGACGGACACTGAGCAGTTCTTC
>TRBV4-3|-|-|TRBJ2-1
CASSTQLDSEQFF
TGCGCCAGCAGCACCCAACTAGATTCTGAGCAGTTCTTC
>TRBV7-9|TRBD2|-|TRBJ2-1
CASSLVPGLADYNEQFF
TGTGCCAGCAGCTTAGTACCGGGACTAGCAGACTACAATGAGCAGTTCTTC
>TRBV11-2|-|-|TRBJ2-1
CASSLSGSSSYNEQFF
TGTGCCAGCAGCTTATCCGGGTCGAGCTCCTACAATGAGCAGTTCTTC
>TRBV7-2|-|-|TRBJ1-4
CASSFGQGLATNEKLFF
TGTGCCAGCAGCTTTGGGCAGGGCTTAGCAACTAATGAAAAACTGTTTTTT
>TRBV7-9|-|-|TRBJ2-5
CASSPRREQETQYF
TGTGCCAGCAGCCCAAGACGGGAGCAAGAGACCCAGTACTTC
>TRBV4-2|TRBD1|once|TRBJ1-3
CASSQDAGGGNTIYF
TGTGCCAGCAGCCAAGATGCAGGGGGTGGAAACACCATATATTTT
>TRBV11-3|-|-|TRBJ2-7
CASTPYRTVGAPYEQYF
TGTGCCAGCACCCCCTATAGGACAGTCGGGGCCCCCTACGAGCAGTACTTC
>TRBV6-5|-|-|TRBJ2-5
CASSYSMAVETQYF
TGTGCCAGCAGTTACTCGATGGCGGTGGAGACCCAGTACTTC
>TRBV5-6|-|-|TRBJ2-5
CASSRPGQQETQYF
TGTGCCAGCAGCCGTCCGGGACAACAAGAGACCCAGTACTTC